The present entry profiles one TCR beta chain with its context. The data belong to a study of blood T cells in healthy people across ages. Through a sample-barcoded 5' primer and a J-beta primer mix, a second PCR was run for about 6 to 11 cycles. TCRdb passed the 5' RACE reads through MiXCR, listing each CDR3 protein once. The sample comprises about 1,400,000 distinct CDR3 sequences, 59% of which are singletons, and roughly 7% rests with the top ten. CDR1 and CDR2 from the germline V gene are SGHRS and YFSETQ. The CDR3 consists of 16 residues. With 4 bases removed from V and 2 bases from J, the gap between germline ends came to 17 bases.

This clonotype was sampled from a man aged 18 to 35 in good health. The rearrangement links TRBV5-1 to TRBJ2-3; D may be TRBD2 (5 bases). Material: blood. CDR3 sequence reads: CASSAARGSSTDTQYF. Here the CDR3 DNA reads TGCGCCAGCAGCGCGGCTCGAGGGAGTTCCACAGATACGCAGTATTTT.